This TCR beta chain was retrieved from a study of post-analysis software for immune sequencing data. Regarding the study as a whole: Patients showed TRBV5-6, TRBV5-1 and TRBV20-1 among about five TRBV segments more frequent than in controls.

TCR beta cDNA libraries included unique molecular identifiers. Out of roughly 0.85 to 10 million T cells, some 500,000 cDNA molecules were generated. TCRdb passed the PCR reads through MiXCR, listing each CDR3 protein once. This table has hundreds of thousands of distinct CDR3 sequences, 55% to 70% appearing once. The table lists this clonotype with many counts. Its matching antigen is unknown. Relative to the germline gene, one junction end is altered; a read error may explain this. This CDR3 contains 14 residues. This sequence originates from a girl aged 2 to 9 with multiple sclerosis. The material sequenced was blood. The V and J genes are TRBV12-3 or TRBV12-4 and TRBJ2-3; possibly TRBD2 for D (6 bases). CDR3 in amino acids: CASSLGTSTDTQYF. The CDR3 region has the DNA TGTGCCAGCAGCTTAGGGACTAGCACAGATACGCAGTATTTT.